The rows below give T cell receptor beta chains drawn from one sample of a study of blood T cells in healthy people across ages. One entry per CDR3 protein, called by TCRdb with MiXCR from the 5' RACE reads. The data show hundreds of thousands of distinct CDR3 sequences, less than 35% seen once. Sequencing input: blood. Receptors originate from a woman of 80 years or more in good health. Each CDR3 is given with its conserved first and last residue. D genes are given only for firm matches. Expanded clones get a size class; other rows say once, few or many, or leave the size out.

few	.	TRBV7-2	TRBJ2-2	CASSLDRALAGELFF	TGTGCCAGCAGCTTAGACAGGGCACTGGCCGGGGAGCTGTTTTTT
once	TRBD2	TRBV19	TRBJ2-7	CASRRRGADNEQYF	TGTGCCTCCCGACGGCGGGGGGCCGACAATGAGCAGTACTTC
many	.	TRBV25-1	TRBJ2-6	CASSKGRGFGANVLTF	TGTGCCAGCAGTAAAGGGCGCGGGTTCGGGGCCAACGTCCTGACTTTC
many	.	TRBV12-3/TRBV12-4	TRBJ2-5	CASSLKETRETQYF	TGTGCCAGCAGTTTGAAGGAGACCCGAGAGACCCAGTACTTC
many	.	TRBV20-1	TRBJ1-2	CSASQRTSYGYTF	TGCAGTGCTAGTCAGAGGACGTCGTATGGCTACACCTTC
many	TRBD2	TRBV19	TRBJ2-1	CASRTLAGGFNEQFF	TGTGCCAGTAGGACCCTAGCGGGGGGATTTAATGAGCAGTTCTTC
few	.	TRBV7-2	TRBJ2-7	CASSFTGTRQQYF	TGTGCCAGCAGCTTTACAGGGACCAGACAGCAGTACTTC
many	.	TRBV24-1	TRBJ2-5	CATSDPRNSGGTQYF	TGTGCCACCAGTGACCCAAGGAACTCAGGCGGGACCCAGTACTTC
many	.	TRBV12-3/TRBV12-4	TRBJ1-6	CARNLGRRQPYNSPLHF	TGTGCCAGGAACTTGGGGAGAAGACAGCCCTATAATTCACCCCTCCACTTT
.	TRBD2	TRBV10-3	TRBJ2-3	CANQRGSTDTQYF	TGTGCCAATCAGCGGGGTAGCACAGATACGCAGTATTTT
many	TRBD1	TRBV20-1	TRBJ1-2	CSARVMRTGDYGYTF	TGCAGTGCTAGAGTAATGAGGACAGGGGACTATGGCTACACCTTC
.	.	TRBV3-1	TRBJ2-3	CASSQDQAEDTQYF	TGTGCCAGCAGCCAAGATCAGGCCGAAGATACGCAGTATTTT
.	TRBD1	TRBV3-1	TRBJ2-1	CASSQQTGITQETQFF	TGTGCCAGCAGCCAACAGACAGGGATTACCCAAGAGACCCAGTTCTTC
many	TRBD2	TRBV7-2	TRBJ2-5	CASSFGVLAGGSETQYF	TGTGCCAGCAGCTTCGGCGTCCTAGCGGGGGGGTCAGAGACCCAGTACTTC
.	.	TRBV11-3	TRBJ2-3	CASSSLLPTGSADTQYF	TGTGCCAGCAGCTCCCTTTTGCCCACAGGGTCTGCAGATACGCAGTATTTT
.	.	TRBV27	TRBJ1-5	CASSFVRGSNQPQHF	TGTGCCAGCAGTTTTGTCAGAGGTAGCAATCAGCCCCAGCATTTT
many	.	TRBV12-3/TRBV12-4	TRBJ1-1	CASSLLGFEAFF	TGTGCCAGCAGTCTATTGGGGTTTGAAGCTTTCTTT
.	.	TRBV20-1	TRBJ1-2	CRAKESYGYTF	TGCAGGGCAAAGGAGTCTTATGGCTACACCTTC
.	.	TRBV6-5	TRBJ2-6	CVSSYSIGGSGANVLTF	TGTGTCAGCAGTTACTCGATAGGCGGGTCTGGGGCCAACGTCCTGACTTTC
few	.	TRBV3-1	TRBJ1-4	CASSTGLTATNEKLFF	TGTGCCAGCAGCACGGGTCTTACTGCAACTAATGAAAAACTGTTTTTT
many	.	TRBV20-1	TRBJ2-1	CSARRQGRINEQFF	TGCAGTGCTAGAAGGCAGGGAAGAATCAATGAGCAGTTCTTC
.	.	TRBV20-1	TRBJ1-6	CSARAKVYNSPLHF	TGCAGTGCTAGAGCCAAGGTGTATAATTCACCCCTCCACTTT
few	.	TRBV10-1	TRBJ1-1	CASSEPGREAFF	TGCGCCAGCAGTGAGCCCGGAAGGGAAGCTTTCTTT
few	TRBD1	TRBV20-1	TRBJ1-1	CSAKTGATEAFF	TGCAGTGCAAAGACAGGGGCCACTGAAGCTTTCTTT
.	.	TRBV20-1	TRBJ2-2	CSASPNGMRVTGELFF	TGCAGTGCTAGCCCGAACGGGATGAGGGTCACCGGGGAGCTGTTTTTT
.	TRBD2	TRBV27	TRBJ2-7	CASSLRIAGVHEQYF	TGTGCCAGCAGTTTACGGATAGCGGGAGTCCACGAGCAGTACTTC
many	.	TRBV7-9	TRBJ2-6	CASSLARGSGANVLTF	TGTGCCAGCAGCTTAGCGCGAGGCTCTGGGGCCAACGTCCTGACTTTC
many	TRBD2	TRBV29-1	TRBJ2-3	CSVEGRDGGALLSTDTQYF	TGCAGCGTTGAAGGCCGGGACGGGGGGGCCCTTTTGAGCACAGATACGCAGTATTTT
many	TRBD2	TRBV2	TRBJ2-1	CASSSSGGALWNEQFF	TGTGCCAGCAGTAGCAGCGGGGGGGCTTTGTGGAATGAGCAGTTCTTC